The source of this T cell receptor beta chain is a study of control samples from healthy donors and cancer patients. This clone was seen only once. Germline V gene lookup returns CDR1 LNHNV and CDR2 YYDKDF (reference sequence). The length of the CDR3 is 13 residues. Profiled with immunoSEQ multiplex PCR; TCRdb holds only in-frame clones, not every one. Seen here are some 150,000 clones, 90% to 95% observed once, and the top ten hold about an eighth. This rearrangement joins TRBV15 to TRBJ2-7; TRBD1 is a possible D gene (6 bases). The end of the DNA is better explained by TRBJ2-5, so the J call may be wrong. The sequenced sample was blood. The sequence came from a man aged 35 to 55 in good health. The CDR3: CATSGQYQETQYF. The CDR3 bases are TGTGCCACCAGCGGACAGTACCAAGAGACCCAGTACTTC.